This T cell receptor beta chain appears in the sequencing data of a study of long-term antiretroviral therapy in people with HIV. Broader study findings: HIV repertoire CDR3 lengths ranged less widely than those of controls. Repertoire composition at all time points was dominated by clones that had expanded before ART.

To note about this clone: Its antigen is unknown.

Treatment for all HIV-infected participants took place in the United States. Survey level was the resolution at which the v3.0 immunoSEQ assay ran. Measured with immunoSEQ multiplex PCR; TCRdb has only the in-frame clones, and not every one. Seen here are about 24,000 clones, more than 75% observed once, and the top ten hold 4.5% to 6%. CDR3 length: 19 amino acids. Germline CDR1 reads SGHAT; CDR2 reads FQNNGV. Trimming left V 0 bases short and J 6 bases short, with 24 bases between. The sample was unsorted PBMCs, taken 4.4 years after starting antiretroviral therapy. The V call is TRBV11-2, the J call TRBJ2-1; possible D gene TRBD2, 7 bases. The sequence derives from a young man with HIV. The chain's CDR3 is CASSLEWPGGALSGNEQFF. CDR3 DNA: TGTGCCAGCAGCTTAGAATGGCCTGGGGGGGCCCTCTCGGGCAATGAGCAGTTCTTC.